This TCR beta chain was found in a study of CD8+ T cells in alopecia areata. Study as a whole: Tofacitinib administration to treated patients was oral, at 5 to 10 mg twice daily.

Described treatment: oral pan-JAK inhibitor, 5-10 mg twice daily. Germline loops: CDR1 LNHNV, CDR2 YYDKDF (reference sequence). The CDR3 is made up of 12 amino acids. The V gene lost 0 bases and the J gene lost 7 bases, with 4 bases spanning the gap. RNA extraction was followed by reverse transcription into cDNA, which acted as the sequencing template. Assay used: immunoSEQ multiplex PCR; TCRdb lists only in-frame clones, some missing. The sample shows about 300,000 clones, 58% of them seen only once. The origin of this receptor is a human donor with alopecia areata. The rearrangement uses TRBV15 and TRBJ1-3, with D unclear. The sequencing used CD4+ T cells sorted from blood, collected at week 24, from a patient treated with tofacitinib. CDR3 loop: CATSRDRNTIYF. The DNA of the CDR3 is TGTGCCACCAGCAGAGATCGGAACACCATATATTTT.